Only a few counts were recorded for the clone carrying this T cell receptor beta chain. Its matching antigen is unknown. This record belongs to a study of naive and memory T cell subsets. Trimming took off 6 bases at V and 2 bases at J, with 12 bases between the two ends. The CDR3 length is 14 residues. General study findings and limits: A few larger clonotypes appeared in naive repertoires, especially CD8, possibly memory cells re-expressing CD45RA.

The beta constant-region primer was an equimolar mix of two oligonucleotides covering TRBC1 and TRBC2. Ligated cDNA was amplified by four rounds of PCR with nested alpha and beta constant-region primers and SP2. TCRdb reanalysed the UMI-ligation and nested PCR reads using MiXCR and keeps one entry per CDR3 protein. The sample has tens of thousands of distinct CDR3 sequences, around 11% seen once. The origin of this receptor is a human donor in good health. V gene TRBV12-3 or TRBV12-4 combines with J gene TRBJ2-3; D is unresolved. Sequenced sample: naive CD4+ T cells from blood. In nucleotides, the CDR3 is TGTGCCAGCAGACCGGAGCAGTACACAGATACGCAGTATTTT. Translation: CASRPEQYTDTQYF.